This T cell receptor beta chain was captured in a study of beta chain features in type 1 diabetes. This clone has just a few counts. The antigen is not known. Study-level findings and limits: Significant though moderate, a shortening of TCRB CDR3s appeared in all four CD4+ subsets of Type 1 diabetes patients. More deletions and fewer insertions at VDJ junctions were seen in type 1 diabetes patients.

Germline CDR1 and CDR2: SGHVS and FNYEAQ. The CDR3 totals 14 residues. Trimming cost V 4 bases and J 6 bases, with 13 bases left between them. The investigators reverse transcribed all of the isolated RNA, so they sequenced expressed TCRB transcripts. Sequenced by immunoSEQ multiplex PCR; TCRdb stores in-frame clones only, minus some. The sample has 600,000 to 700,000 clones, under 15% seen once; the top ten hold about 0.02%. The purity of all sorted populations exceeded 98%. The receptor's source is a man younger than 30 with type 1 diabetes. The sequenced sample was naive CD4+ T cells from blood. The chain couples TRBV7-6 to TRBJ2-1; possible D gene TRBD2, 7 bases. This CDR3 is CASSSGGAINEQFF. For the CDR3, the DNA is TGTGCCAGCAGCTCGGGGGGCGCAATCAATGAGCAGTTCTTC.